This T cell receptor beta chain was recovered during a study of PD-1 blockade in classical Hodgkin lymphoma. Study overall: It was nivolumab at 3 mg/kg, given intravenously every 2 weeks, that patients received.

With no exception, relapse followed autologous stem cell transplantation in all patients, and brentuximab vedotin exposure varied. Using immunoSEQ multiplex PCR, the repertoire was profiled, and TCRdb retains in-frame clones only, with some absent. The sample yields 20,000 to 25,000 clones, approximately 81% seen once. As for this clone: What it binds is not known.

Whole-study results and caveats: It was reported that newly diagnosed patients had less baseline TCR diversity than healthy donors.

The sequencing used peripheral blood mononuclear cells (PBMCs), collected before the second cycle of nivolumab. The receptor's source is a human donor with classical Hodgkin lymphoma.

The CDR3 here is CSFGGAYEQYF. CDR3 DNA sequence: TGCAGCTTCGGGGGCGCCTACGAGCAGTACTTC. The chain carries TRBV29-1 and TRBJ2-7, with D perhaps being TRBD1 or TRBD2 (6 bases each). V lost 8 bases and J 2 bases, leaving 10 bases between the germline ends. CDR3 size: 11 residues. Germline CDR1 is SQVTM and CDR2 is ANQGSEA.